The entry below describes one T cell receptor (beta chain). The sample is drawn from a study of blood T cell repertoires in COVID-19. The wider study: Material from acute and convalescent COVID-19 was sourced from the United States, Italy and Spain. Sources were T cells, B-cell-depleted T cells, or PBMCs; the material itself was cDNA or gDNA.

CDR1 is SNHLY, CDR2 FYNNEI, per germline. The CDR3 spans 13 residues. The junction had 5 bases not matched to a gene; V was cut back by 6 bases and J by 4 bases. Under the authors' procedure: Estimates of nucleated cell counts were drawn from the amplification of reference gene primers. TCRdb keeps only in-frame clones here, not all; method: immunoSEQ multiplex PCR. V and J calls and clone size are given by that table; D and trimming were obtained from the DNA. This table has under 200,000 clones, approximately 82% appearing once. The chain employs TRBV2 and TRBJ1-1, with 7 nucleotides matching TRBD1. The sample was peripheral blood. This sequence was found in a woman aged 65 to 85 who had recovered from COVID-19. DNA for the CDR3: TGTGCCAGCAGAAGAGACAGGGTCACTGAAGCTTTCTTT. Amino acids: CASRRDRVTEAFF.